This T cell receptor beta chain comes out of a study of Graves' ophthalmopathy and Graves' hyperthyroidism. TCR beta CDR3 regions were amplified from RNA transcripts. First-round RT-PCR employed HTBI primers, with a second-round multiplex PCR after it. TCRdb redid the calling of the multiplex PCR reads with MiXCR, one entry per CDR3 protein. This table holds under 400,000 distinct CDR3 sequences, about a sixth found once. Germline assignment: CDR1 MNHEY and CDR2 SVGEGT. The V gene end was trimmed by 5 bases and the J gene end by 4 bases; junction bases not matched to a gene: 11. There are 16 residues in the CDR3. At least ten counts were recorded for this clonotype. The antigen remains unidentified. Points from the study as a whole: Most expanded clonotypes in thyroid above 0.001 frequency also showed up in blood.

The chain joins TRBV6-2 or TRBV6-3 to TRBJ2-7; TRBD2 matches at 10 bases. This clonotype was obtained from an adult man with Graves' ophthalmopathy. The sample consisted of peripheral blood. CDR3 residues: CASSTPSGRGTYEQYF. The DNA for the CDR3 is TGTGCCAGCAGTACCCCTAGCGGGAGAGGCACGTACGAGCAGTACTTC.